This T cell receptor (beta chain) was found in a study of post-analysis software for immune sequencing data (dated by TCRdb to 2015 to 2017). Regarding the research as a whole: Relapsing-remitting, secondary progressive and progressive-relapsing multiple sclerosis were recorded as disease courses, and subtype annotation was lacking for some patients. Patient repertoires were compared against around 10 previously published healthy control repertoires from donors aged roughly 6 to 27 years. A subset of samples was prepared in parallel using single-end sample barcoding, then pooled and co-amplified after Illumina adapter ligation. The research as a whole found: Four or five TRBV segments, including TRBV5-6, TRBV5-1 and TRBV20-1, were significantly more frequent in patients than controls. The control group was slightly older than the multiple sclerosis patient group. Significantly lower normalized Chao1 diversity was found in multiple sclerosis patients than in controls, suggesting substantial peripheral T-cell clonal expansion. When samples were clustered directly using the F measure, samples prepared in the same batch co-clustered strongly, which prompted a batch-effect correction.

The germline V gene encodes CDR1 SGDLS and CDR2 YYNGEE. The V end loses 7 bases and the J end loses 4 bases, and a stretch of 12 bases separates them. There are 13 amino acids in the CDR3, from cysteine to phenylalanine inclusive. Only CDR3 DNA remains: 39 bases, in frame from the first base. TCR beta repertoires were profiled from peripheral blood of under 15 young patients with multiple sclerosis to demonstrate the VDJtools post-analysis software. Multiple sclerosis patients were children and adolescents aged about 6 to 15 years. Receptors were amplified or captured by PCR. Data came from an Illumina HiSeq 2500. To reduce PCR and sequencing biases, unique molecular identifiers were built into the TCR beta cDNA libraries. Roughly 0.5 million cDNA molecules were obtained per 1 to 10 million input T cells, so each molecule approximated one T cell. The patient libraries were prepared and sequenced with the same protocol used for the earlier healthy control dataset. Within a given batch, samples were prepared together, multiplexed and sequenced on the same HiSeq lane. Per the authors' processing: MIGEC was used to process the raw barcoded reads, and molecular identifier groups with only a single read were discarded before consensus assembly and CDR3 extraction. Clonotype tables were post-analysed with VDJtools, normalizing diversity by down-sampling all datasets to the smallest sample size. To correct batch-related cross-sample contamination, repertoire overlap clustering matched CDR3 amino acid sequences but not nucleotide sequences. TCRdb trimmed public reads at Q25 via fastp, called clones via MiXCR and kept in-frame beta chains. Under each unique CDR3 protein, matching rows form one entry showing the most common genes and DNA. TCRdb's processing, not the authors' own work, is the source of the V and J calls. The sample contains about 460,000 distinct CDR3 sequences, around 40% of them found a single time. About 12% of the sample rests with the top ten.

In its sample, this clonotype was seen a few times. Its antigen is currently not known. Base quality data are lacking; no much larger clone is found one base away. The receptor chain draws on TRBV9 and TRBJ2-1; matching of 7 bases hints at TRBD1 as the D gene. Sequencing used blood. This clonotype originated in a girl aged 5-17 years with multiple sclerosis. The encoded CDR3 is CASGGDSYNEQFF. The DNA sequence is given as TGTGCCAGCGGAGGGGACAGTTACAATGAGCAGTTCTTC.